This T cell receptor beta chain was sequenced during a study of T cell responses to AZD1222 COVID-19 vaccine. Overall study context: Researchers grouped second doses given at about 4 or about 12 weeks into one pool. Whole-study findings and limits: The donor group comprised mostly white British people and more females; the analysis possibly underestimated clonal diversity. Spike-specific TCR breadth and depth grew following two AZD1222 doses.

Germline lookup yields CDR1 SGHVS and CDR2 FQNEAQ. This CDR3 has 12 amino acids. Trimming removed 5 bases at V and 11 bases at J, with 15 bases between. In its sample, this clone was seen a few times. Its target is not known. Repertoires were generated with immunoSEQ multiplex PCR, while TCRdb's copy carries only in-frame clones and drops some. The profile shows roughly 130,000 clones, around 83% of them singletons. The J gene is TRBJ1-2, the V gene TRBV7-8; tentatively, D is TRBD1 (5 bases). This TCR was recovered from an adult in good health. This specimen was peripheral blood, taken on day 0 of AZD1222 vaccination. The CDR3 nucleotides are TGTGCCAGCAGCCCCGCTCAGGGACCTTACACCTTC. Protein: CASSPAQGPYTF. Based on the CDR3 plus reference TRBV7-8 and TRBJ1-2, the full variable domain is GAGVSQSPRYKVAKRGQDVALRCDPISGHVSLFWYQQALGQGPEFLTYFQNEAQLDKSGLPSDRFFAERPEGSVSTLKIQRTQQEDSAVYLCASSPAQGPYTFGSGTRLTVV.